This T cell receptor (beta chain) comes out of a study of siplizumab effects on memory and regulatory T cells. Broader study findings: Memory cells seemed less diverse than naive T cells, which seemed major alloresponse contributors.

Using immunoSEQ multiplex PCR, the repertoire was profiled, and TCRdb retains in-frame clones only, with some absent. The profile shows about 62,000 clones, 70% to 80% of them singletons. Notes on this clone: Antigen: not known.

Trimming removed 7 bases from V and 2 bases from J; junction bases left unmatched: 5. CDR3 length equals 14 residues. CDR1 and CDR2 (germline): SNHLY, FYNNEI. The rearrangement uses TRBV2 and TRBJ2-7, with 10 bases aligning to TRBD1. The receptor was derived from a human donor in good health. Input material: memory CD4+ T cells sorted from blood. For the CDR3, the DNA is TGTGCCAGCAATCGGGACAGGGGACCCTACGAGCAGTACTTC. It encodes CASNRDRGPYEQYF.